The 14 T cell receptor beta chains listed next were all sequenced from one sample in a study of spatial heterogeneity in lung cancer. Each CDR3 protein gets one entry after TCRdb re-called the 5' RACE reads with MiXCR. The table records 42,000 or so distinct CDR3 sequences, 8% to 11% of them present only once. Noted time point: blood at routine non-recurrence follow-up after resection. This material consisted of PBMCs, taken at follow-up. All receptors come from a female donor with early-stage non-small cell lung cancer.

The chain has TRBV28 and TRBJ1-5; 10 nucleotides line up with TRBD1. The V gene end was trimmed by 3 bases and the J gene end by 4 bases; junction bases not matched to a gene: 3. Germline assignment: CDR1 MDHEN and CDR2 SYDVKM. The CDR3 extends over 15 amino acids. CDR3: CASSLPGQGNQPQHF. CDR3 nucleotide sequence: TGTGCCAGCAGTTTGCCGGGACAGGGGAATCAGCCCCAGCATTTT.

This clonotype occurred a few times. The V gene is TRBV7-9, the J gene TRBJ1-1, with a tentative D call TRBD1 (6 bases). Per the germline V gene, CDR1 is SEHNR and CDR2 is FQNEAQ (reference sequence). The CDR3 runs 12 residues. Between the trimmed V and J ends, which lost 2 bases and 7 bases, there was a span of 8 bases. For the CDR3, the DNA is TGTGCCAGCAGCTTAACACAGGGTGAAGCTTTCTTT. As protein: CASSLTQGEAFF.

The table lists this clonotype with a few counts. This sequence joins TRBV2 and TRBJ2-6, with D possibly TRBD2 on 5 matching bases. V was cut by 9 bases and J by 0 bases, with 9 bases left in between. The CDR3 is made up of 14 amino acids. CDR1 and CDR2 from the germline V gene are SNHLY and FYNNEI. The CDR3 spells CASAGNSGANVLTF. Written as DNA, the CDR3 is TGTGCCAGTGCCGGGAACTCTGGGGCCAACGTCCTGACTTTC.

This clonotype was detected only a few times. The chain carries TRBV2 and TRBJ2-3; D might be TRBD1 (6 bases). The germline V gene encodes CDR1 SNHLY and CDR2 FYNNEI. Between the trimmed V and J ends, which lost 8 bases and 2 bases, there was a span of 8 bases. The CDR3 sequence is 12 residues long. In DNA form, the CDR3 reads TGTGCCAGCGGGGGCCCCACAGATACGCAGTATTTT. Protein product: CASGGPTDTQYF.

Many counts were recorded for this clonotype. The chain combines TRBV9 with TRBJ2-3; D is perhaps TRBD1 or TRBD2 (5 bases each). V was cut by 1 base and J by 4 bases, with 7 bases left in between. The CDR3 has 13 residues. The V gene's germline CDR1 is SGDLS and CDR2 YYNGEE. The CDR3 here is CASSVLGADTQYF. In DNA form, the CDR3 reads TGTGCCAGCAGCGTATTGGGGGCAGATACGCAGTATTTT.

This clonotype was detected only a few times. The chain links TRBV29-1 to TRBJ1-2, with TRBD1 matching over 12 bases. The CDR3 totals 13 residues. Germline V lookup: CDR1 SQVTM, CDR2 ANQGSEA. V trimming: 7 bases; J trimming: 8 bases; junction bases outside the gene matches: 8. DNA of the CDR3: TGCAGCGCTGCCCGGGACAGGGGGCAGGGCTACACCTTC. Residues: CSAARDRGQGYTF.

The V and J genes are TRBV2 and TRBJ2-5; 7 positions match TRBD1. The V gene's germline CDR1 is SNHLY and CDR2 FYNNEI. The CDR3 has 14 residues. Germline trimming cut 6 bases from V and 2 bases from J; bases unmatched to any gene: 6. The CDR3 bases are TGTGCCAGCAGAACCGGGACAGTTCAAGAGACCCAGTACTTC. It specifies CASRTGTVQETQYF.

The genes are TRBV10-2 and TRBJ2-1, with 10 bases lining up with TRBD2. The CDR3 consists of 15 residues. From germline, CDR1 is WSHSY and CDR2 SAAADI. Trimming removed 6 bases from V and 5 bases from J; junction bases left unmatched: 7. CDR3 nucleotides: TGCGCCAGCAGGACCGGACTAGCGGCTGACAATGAGCAGTTCTTC. As protein: CASRTGLAADNEQFF.

As regards this clonotype: A single base separates this from a much larger clone, so it may be a read error. This chain uses TRBV24-1 with TRBJ2-1, with 8 bases lining up with TRBD1. The CDR3 has 17 residues. CDR1 is KGHDR, CDR2 SFDVKD, per germline. CDR3 sequence reads: CATSGGPTGAPYNELFF. The CDR3 region has the DNA TGTGCCACCAGTGGAGGCCCGACAGGGGCCCCCTACAATGAGCTGTTCTTC.

The chain is built from TRBV6-6 and TRBJ2-3; no definite D call. This CDR3 has 13 amino acids. The V end lost 2 bases, the J end lost 6 bases, and 9 bases lay between the germline ends. Germline V lookup: CDR1 MNHNY, CDR2 SVGAGI (reference sequence). The CDR3 nucleotides read TGTGCCAGCAGTTACACTCGGCAGGATACGCAGTATTTT. Translating gives CASSYTRQDTQYF.

This clonotype came up many times. The chain uses TRBV6-5 and TRBJ1-1; a possible D gene is TRBD1 (6 bases). The CDR3 runs 15 residues. The V end lost 4 bases, the J end lost 6 bases, and 18 bases lay between the germline ends. CDR1 is MNHEY and CDR2 is SVGAGI in the germline V gene. This CDR3 reads CASSSPRRGSPEAFF. CDR3 nucleotide sequence: TGTGCCAGCAGTTCCCCGAGGAGGGGGTCCCCTGAAGCTTTCTTT.

This clonotype was detected ten times or more. Written as DNA, the CDR3 is TGCGCCAGCAGCCAAGATATAGCCAGGGTCAACTATGGCTACACCTTC. Residues: CASSQDIARVNYGYTF. V usage is TRBV4-1 and J usage is TRBJ1-2, with TRBD1 as a possible D gene (5 bases). Germline V gene sequence: CDR1 MGHRA, CDR2 YSYEKL. Trimming took off 0 bases at V and 2 bases at J, with 13 bases between the two ends. This CDR3 region has 16 residues.

This clonotype was counted ten times or more. The V and J genes are TRBV20-1 and TRBJ2-6; D unclear. Germline CDR1 reads DFQATT; CDR2 reads SNEGSKA (reference sequence). The V and J ends lost 1 base and 3 bases respectively, with 7 bases between them. The CDR3 runs to 14 residues. The CDR3 coding sequence is TGCAGTGCTAGAGTGGGCCTTGGGGCCAACGTCCTGACTTTC. Its protein product is CSARVGLGANVLTF.

This clonotype came up many times. The V and J genes are TRBV5-1 and TRBJ2-2, with D unclear. Germline lookup yields CDR1 SGHRS and CDR2 YFSETQ. V shed 2 bases and J shed 0 bases, with 20 bases lying between them. The CDR3 spans 19 residues. The CDR3 region is CASSLGRMRILTNTGELFF. CDR3 nucleotides: TGCGCCAGCAGCTTAGGTCGCATGCGGATCCTAACGAACACCGGGGAGCTGTTTTTT.